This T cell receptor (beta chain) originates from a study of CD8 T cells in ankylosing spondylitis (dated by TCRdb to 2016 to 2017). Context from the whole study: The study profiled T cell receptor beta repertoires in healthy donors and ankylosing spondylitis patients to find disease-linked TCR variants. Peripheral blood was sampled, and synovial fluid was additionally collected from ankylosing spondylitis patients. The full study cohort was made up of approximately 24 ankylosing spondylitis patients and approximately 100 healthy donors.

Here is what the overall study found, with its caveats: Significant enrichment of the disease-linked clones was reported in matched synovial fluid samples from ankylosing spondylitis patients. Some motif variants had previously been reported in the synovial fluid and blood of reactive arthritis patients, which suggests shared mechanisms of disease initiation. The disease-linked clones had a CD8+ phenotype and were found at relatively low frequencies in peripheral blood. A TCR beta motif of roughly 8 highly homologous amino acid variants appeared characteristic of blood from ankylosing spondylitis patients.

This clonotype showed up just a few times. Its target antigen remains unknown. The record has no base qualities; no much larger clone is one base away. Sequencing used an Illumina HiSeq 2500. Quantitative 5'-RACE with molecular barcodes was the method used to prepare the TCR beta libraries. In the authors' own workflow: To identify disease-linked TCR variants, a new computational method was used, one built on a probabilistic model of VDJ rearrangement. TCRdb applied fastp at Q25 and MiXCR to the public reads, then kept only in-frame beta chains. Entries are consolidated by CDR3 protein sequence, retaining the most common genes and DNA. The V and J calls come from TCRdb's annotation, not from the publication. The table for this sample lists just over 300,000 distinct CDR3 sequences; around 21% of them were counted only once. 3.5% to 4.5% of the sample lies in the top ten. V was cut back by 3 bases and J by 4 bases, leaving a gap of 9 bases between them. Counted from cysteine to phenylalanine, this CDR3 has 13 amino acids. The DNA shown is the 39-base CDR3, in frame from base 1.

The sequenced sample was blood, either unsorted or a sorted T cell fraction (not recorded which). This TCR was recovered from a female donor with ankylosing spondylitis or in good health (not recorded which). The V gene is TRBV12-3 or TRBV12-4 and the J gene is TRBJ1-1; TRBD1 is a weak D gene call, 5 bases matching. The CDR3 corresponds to CASSFGTSTEAFF. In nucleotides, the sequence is TGTGCCAGCAGTTTTGGGACGAGCACTGAAGCTTTCTTT.